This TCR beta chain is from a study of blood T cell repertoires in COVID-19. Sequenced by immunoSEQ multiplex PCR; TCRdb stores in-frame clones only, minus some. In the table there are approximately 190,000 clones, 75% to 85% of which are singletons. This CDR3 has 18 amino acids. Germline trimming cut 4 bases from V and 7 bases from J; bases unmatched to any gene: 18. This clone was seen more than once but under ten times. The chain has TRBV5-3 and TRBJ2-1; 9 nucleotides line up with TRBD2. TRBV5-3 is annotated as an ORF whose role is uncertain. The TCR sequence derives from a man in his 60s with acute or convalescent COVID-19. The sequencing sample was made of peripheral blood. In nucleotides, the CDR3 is TGTGCCAGAAGCATCCCCCTCTGGGTAGCGGGAGAAGGGAATGAGCAGTTCTTC. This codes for CARSIPLWVAGEGNEQFF.